This T cell receptor (beta chain) was sequenced in a study of T-cell reconstitution after alpha-beta-depleted transplantation in children. Study findings and constraints: Two months or so post-transplant, alpha-beta T cells reportedly derived from several hundred expanded graft clones.

The table lists this clonotype with many counts. Its antigen is undetermined. This CDR3 spans 16 amino acids. Trimming shortened V by 0 bases and J by 7 bases, and 19 bases separated the two germline ends. The germline V gene encodes CDR1 SQVTM and CDR2 ANQGSEA. Library preparation (for TCRbeta) was performed with unique molecular identifiers. One entry per CDR3 protein results from TCRdb running MiXCR on the PCR reads. Here the sample spans 25,000 to 35,000 distinct CDR3 sequences, more than 6% being singletons. The rearrangement joins TRBV29-1 to TRBJ2-1; D is uncertain. The source is a child younger than two who had a stem cell transplant for acute myeloid leukemia, so the T cells may come from the graft donor. Specimen: peripheral blood, collected 60 days after TCRalphabeta/CD19-depleted stem cell transplant. Here the CDR3 reads CSVEDIKRRLPNEQFF. In nucleotides, the CDR3 is TGCAGCGTTGAAGATATTAAACGCCGTCTCCCTAATGAGCAGTTCTTC.